This TCR beta chain came from a study of blood T cells in healthy people across ages. The CDR3 has 14 residues. Germline V gene data show CDR1 as KGHDR and CDR2 as SFDVKD. V was pared by 4 bases and J by 3 bases, with 12 bases between. This clonotype was detected a few times. Primers used in a second PCR of about 7 to 12 cycles were a sample-barcoded 5' primer and a J-beta primer mix. TCRdb reprocessed the 5' RACE reads via MiXCR and lists one record per CDR3 protein. This repertoire shows over 550,000 distinct CDR3 sequences, roughly 31% found once; its top ten account for roughly 14%. The sequence derives from an elderly woman in good health. This chain links TRBV24-1 with TRBJ2-7; D possibly matches TRBD1 or TRBD2 (5 bases each). Source material: blood. Here the CDR3 reads CATSEGTPNYEQYF. CDR3 coding DNA: TGTGCCACCAGTGAAGGGACGCCAAACTACGAGCAGTACTTC.